The clone carrying this T cell receptor beta chain was detected only once. Other DNA sequences in the same sample also yield this CDR3. This record belongs to a study of T cell changes during pregnancy in multiple sclerosis. This CDR3 is 11 amino acids long. Germline V lookup: CDR1 SNHLY, CDR2 FYNNEI. Trimming cost V 4 bases and J 4 bases, with 5 bases left between them. Only in-frame clones appear in the TCRdb table, and some are missing; sequencing was by immunoSEQ multiplex PCR. This table has 79,000 or so clones, 75% to 95% appearing once. This TCR derives from a female donor in good health, enrolled as a control in a pregnancy study. The input for sequencing was peripheral blood, taken in the first trimester of pregnancy. The chain has TRBV2 and TRBJ2-7; no definite D call. This CDR3 is CASSGAYEQYF. The CDR3 nucleotides read TGTGCCAGCAGTGGGGCATACGAGCAGTACTTC.